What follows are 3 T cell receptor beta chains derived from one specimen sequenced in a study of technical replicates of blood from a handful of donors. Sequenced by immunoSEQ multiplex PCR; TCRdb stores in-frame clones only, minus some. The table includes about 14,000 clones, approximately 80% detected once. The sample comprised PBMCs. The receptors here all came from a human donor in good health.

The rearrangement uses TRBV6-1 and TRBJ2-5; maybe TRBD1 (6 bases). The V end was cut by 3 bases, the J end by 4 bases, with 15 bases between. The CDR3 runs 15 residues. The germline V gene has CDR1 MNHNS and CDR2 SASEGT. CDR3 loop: CASSEVPGARETQYF. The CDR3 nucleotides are TGTGCCAGCAGTGAGGTTCCAGGGGCGAGAGAGACCCAGTACTTC.

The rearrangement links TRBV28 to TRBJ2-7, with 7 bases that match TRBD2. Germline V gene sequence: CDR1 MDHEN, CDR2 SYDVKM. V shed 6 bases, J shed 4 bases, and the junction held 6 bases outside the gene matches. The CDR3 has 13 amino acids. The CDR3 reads CASSFPGGYEQYF. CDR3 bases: TGTGCCAGCAGCTTCCCCGGGGGGTACGAGCAGTACTTC.

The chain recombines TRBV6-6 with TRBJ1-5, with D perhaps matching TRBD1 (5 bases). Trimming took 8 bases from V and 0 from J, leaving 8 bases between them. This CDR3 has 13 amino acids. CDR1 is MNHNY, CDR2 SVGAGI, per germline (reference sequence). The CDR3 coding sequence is TGTGCCAGCCAGGGACTTAGCAATCAGCCCCAGCATTTT. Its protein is CASQGLSNQPQHF.